This T cell receptor beta chain emerged from a study of blood T cell repertoires in COVID-19. The wider study: Material from acute and convalescent COVID-19 was sourced from the United States, Italy and Spain. T cells, B-cell-depleted T cells, or PBMCs supplied cDNA or gDNA.

The CDR3 spans 13 residues. V dropped 3 bases and J dropped 8 bases, with 13 bases sitting between them. From germline, CDR1 is LNHDA and CDR2 SQIVND (reference sequence). The authors' processing: For nucleated cells, counts were estimated from reference gene primer amplification. Profiled with immunoSEQ multiplex PCR; TCRdb holds only in-frame clones, not every one. V, J and clone size were drawn from that table, and D and trimming were deduced from the DNA. The data show hundreds of thousands of clones, 86% seen once. Sequencing was performed on peripheral blood. The V gene is TRBV19, the J gene TRBJ1-2, with D maybe TRBD1 (6 bases). This sequence originates from a woman aged 25 to 39 with active or convalescent COVID-19. The CDR3 region has the DNA TGTGCCAGTAGTATGCAGGGGAAGGGCGGCTACACCTTC. The encoded protein is CASSMQGKGGYTF.